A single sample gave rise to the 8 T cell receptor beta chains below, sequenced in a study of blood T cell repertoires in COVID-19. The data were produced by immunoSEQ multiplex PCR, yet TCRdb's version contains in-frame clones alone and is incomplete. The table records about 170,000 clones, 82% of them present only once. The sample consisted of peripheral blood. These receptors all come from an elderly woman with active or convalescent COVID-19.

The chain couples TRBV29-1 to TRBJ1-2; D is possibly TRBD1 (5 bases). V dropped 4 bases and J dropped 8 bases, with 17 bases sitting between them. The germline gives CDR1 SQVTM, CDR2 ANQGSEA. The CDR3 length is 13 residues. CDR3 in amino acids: CSVVGTGAGGYTF. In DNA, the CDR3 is TGCAGCGTTGTGGGCACAGGAGCTGGAGGCTACACCTTC.

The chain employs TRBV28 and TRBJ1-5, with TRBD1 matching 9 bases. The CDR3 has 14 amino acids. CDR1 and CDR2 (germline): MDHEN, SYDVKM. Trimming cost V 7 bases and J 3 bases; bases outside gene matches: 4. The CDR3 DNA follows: TGTGCCAGCACCGGGACAGGGTTCAATCAGCCCCAGCATTTT. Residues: CASTGTGFNQPQHF. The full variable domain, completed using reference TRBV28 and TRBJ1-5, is DVKVTQSSRYLVKRTGEKVFLECVQDMDHENMFWYRQDPGLGLRLIYFSYDVKMKEKGDIPEGYSVSREKKERFSLILESASTNQTSMYLCASTGTGFNQPQHFGDGTRLSIL.

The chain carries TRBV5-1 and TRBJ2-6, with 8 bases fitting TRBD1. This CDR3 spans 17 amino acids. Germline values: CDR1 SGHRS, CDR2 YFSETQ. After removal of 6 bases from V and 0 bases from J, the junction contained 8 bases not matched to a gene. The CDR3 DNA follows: TGCGCCAGCAACCGGGACAGGACATTCTCTGGGGCCAACGTCCTGACTTTC. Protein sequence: CASNRDRTFSGANVLTF.

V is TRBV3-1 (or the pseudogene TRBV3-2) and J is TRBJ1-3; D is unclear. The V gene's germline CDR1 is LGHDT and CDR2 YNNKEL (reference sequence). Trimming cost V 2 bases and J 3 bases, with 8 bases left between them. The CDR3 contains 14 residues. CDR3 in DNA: TGTGCCAGCAGCCAAAGCGGCAGTGGAAACACCATATATTTT. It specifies CASSQSGSGNTIYF.

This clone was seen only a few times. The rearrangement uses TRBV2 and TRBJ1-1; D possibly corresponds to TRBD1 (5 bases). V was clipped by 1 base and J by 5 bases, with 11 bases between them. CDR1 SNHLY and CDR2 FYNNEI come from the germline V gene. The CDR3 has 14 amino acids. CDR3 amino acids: CASSEGAGLTEAFF. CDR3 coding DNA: TGTGCCAGCAGTGAAGGGGCAGGGCTAACTGAAGCTTTCTTT.

The CDR3 bases are TGTGCCAGCAGCTATAACTCCTACAATGAGCAGTTCTTC. Protein: CASSYNSYNEQFF. The chain has TRBV11-3 and TRBJ2-1, with D hard to call. Trimming took off 4 bases at V and 0 bases at J, with 4 bases between the two ends. This CDR3 is built from 13 residues. In germline, CDR1 is SGHNT, CDR2 YENEEA.

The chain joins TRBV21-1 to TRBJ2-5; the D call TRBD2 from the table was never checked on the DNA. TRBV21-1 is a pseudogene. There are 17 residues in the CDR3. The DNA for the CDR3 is TGTGCCAGCAGCAAACCCGGGTCCCCCAGGAGGAGACGGACCCAGTACTTC. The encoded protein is CASSKPGSPRRRRTQYF.

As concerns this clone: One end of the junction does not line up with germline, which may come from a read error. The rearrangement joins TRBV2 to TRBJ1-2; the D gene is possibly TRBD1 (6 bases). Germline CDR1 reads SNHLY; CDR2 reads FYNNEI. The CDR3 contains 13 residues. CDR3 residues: CASNEWTAYGYTF. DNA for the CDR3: TGTGCCAGCAATGAATGGACAGCCTATGGCTACACCTTC.